The clone carrying this TCR beta chain was observed many times. These data belong to a study of T cells in Graves' hyperthyroidism and ophthalmopathy. TCR beta CDR3 sequences were amplified from RNA transcripts. The TCR CDR3 was amplified in a first-round RT-PCR using the HTBI primer set. TCRdb redid the calling of the multiplex PCR reads with MiXCR, one entry per CDR3 protein. The sample contains 450,000 to 650,000 distinct CDR3 sequences, more than 20% of which appear only once. CDR3 size: 14 residues. Trimming stripped 1 base from V and 0 bases from J, with 9 bases between. In germline, CDR1 is DFQATT, CDR2 SNEGSKA (reference sequence).

The TCR comes from a man between 18 and 35 years old with Graves' hyperthyroidism. The chain recombines TRBV20-1 with TRBJ1-2; D is unresolved. The sample comprised blood. CDR3 amino acids: CSARGTGANYGYTF. In DNA form, the CDR3 reads TGCAGTGCTAGAGGGACGGGAGCTAACTATGGCTACACCTTC.